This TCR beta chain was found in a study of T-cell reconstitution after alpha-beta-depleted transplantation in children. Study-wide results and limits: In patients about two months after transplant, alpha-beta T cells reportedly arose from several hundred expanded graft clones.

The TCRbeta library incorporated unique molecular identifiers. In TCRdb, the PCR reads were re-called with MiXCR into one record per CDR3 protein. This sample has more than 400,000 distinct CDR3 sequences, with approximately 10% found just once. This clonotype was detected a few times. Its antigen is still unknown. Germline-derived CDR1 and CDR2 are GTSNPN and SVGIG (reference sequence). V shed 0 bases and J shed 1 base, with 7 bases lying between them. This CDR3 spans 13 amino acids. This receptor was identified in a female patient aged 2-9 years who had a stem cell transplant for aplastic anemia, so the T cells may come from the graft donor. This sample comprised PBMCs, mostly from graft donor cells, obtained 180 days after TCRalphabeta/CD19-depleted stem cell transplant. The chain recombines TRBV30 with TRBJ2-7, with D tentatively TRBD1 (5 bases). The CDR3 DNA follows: TGTGCCTGGAGTGTACAGGCTTCCTACGAGCAGTACGTC. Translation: CAWSVQASYEQYV.